The clone carrying this T cell receptor (beta chain) was seen many times. The antigen is not known. The sample belongs to a study of CD8 T cells in ankylosing spondylitis. Study-wide points: As reported, disease-linked clones showed significant enrichment in matched ankylosing spondylitis synovial fluid.

CDR1 is LGHNA, CDR2 YNFKEQ, per germline. This CDR3 comprises 15 residues. V was clipped by 0 bases and J by 4 bases, with 12 bases between them. Using its own MiXCR run on the 5' RACE reads, TCRdb lists one record per CDR3 protein. The sample shows 200,000 to 300,000 distinct CDR3 sequences, 10% to 13% of them seen only once. This receptor was identified in a male donor with ankylosing spondylitis or in good health (not recorded which). Specimen: blood, either unsorted or a sorted T cell fraction (not recorded which). This chain uses TRBV4-2 with TRBJ2-5; perhaps TRBD2 as D (7 bases). The CDR3 region has the DNA TGTGCCAGCAGCCAAGAACAGGGAGGGGCAGAGACCCAGTACTTC. Amino acid sequence: CASSQEQGGAETQYF.